These 4 T cell receptor beta chains originate from one sample sequenced in a study of Ad26.COV2.S vaccination and SARS-CoV-2 variants. Clones were read by immunoSEQ multiplex PCR, and TCRdb kept only the in-frame ones, dropping some. Counted here are 300,000 to 400,000 clones, more than 75% occurring once; the ten biggest clones make up 3.4%. Sample treatment: roughly 20 received Ad26.COV2.S at low or high dose, single or two shots; about 5 received placebo; per-sample allocation not given. At day 63 after the first vaccine or placebo injection, samples were drawn. The sample consisted of peripheral blood, taken in a trial of Ad26.COV2.S vaccine versus placebo. Source of these receptors: a person between 18 and 65 years old who received the Ad26.COV2.S COVID-19 vaccine or a placebo.

This chain links TRBV11-3 with TRBJ2-6; D could derive from TRBD1 or TRBD2 (5 bases each). Looked up from germline, CDR1 is SGHNT and CDR2 is YENEEA. The CDR3 length is 18 residues. Deletions cut 10 bases from V and 0 bases from J, with 22 bases between. The CDR3 DNA is TGTGCCACCCTTCAACGGGGCGGTTCCGACTCTGGGGCCAACGTCCTGACTTTC. This translates into CATLQRGGSDSGANVLTF. The full variable domain, its missing parts supplied by reference TRBV11-3 and TRBJ2-6, is EAGVVQSPRYKIIEKKQPVAFWCNPISGHNTLYWYLQNLGQGPELLIRYENEEAVDDSQLPKDRFSAERLKGVDSTLKIQPAELGDSAVYLCATLQRGGSDSGANVLTFGAGSRLTVL.

The chain couples TRBV5-6 to TRBJ2-7, with TRBD1 as a possible D gene (5 bases). CDR1 is SGHDT and CDR2 is YYEEEE in the germline V gene. The CDR3 loop spans 12 amino acids. The CDR3 region is CASSLTGSFYGV. The CDR3 nucleotides are TGTGCCAGCAGCTTGACAGGTAGTTTCTATGGGGTC.

This clone was counted only a few times. This chain links TRBV7-6 with TRBJ1-5, with no clear D. CDR1 and CDR2 from the germline V gene are SGHVS and FNYEAQ. The CDR3 sequence is 13 residues long. The V and J ends lost 5 bases and 5 bases respectively, with 10 bases between them. The CDR3: CASSPSSYQPQHF. In nucleotides, the CDR3 is TGTGCCAGCAGCCCCTCTTCCTATCAGCCCCAGCATTTT.

This clone was detected only once. The chain recombines TRBV7-3 with TRBJ2-3, with D perhaps matching TRBD2 (6 bases). The CDR3 totals 17 residues. V lost 0 bases and J 4 bases, leaving 17 bases between the germline ends. Germline V lookup: CDR1 SGHTA, CDR2 FQGTGA. CDR3 nucleotides: TGTGCCAGCAGCTTAACGAGTGGGGACTTAATATCAGATACGCAGTATTTT. Translated: CASSLTSGDLISDTQYF.